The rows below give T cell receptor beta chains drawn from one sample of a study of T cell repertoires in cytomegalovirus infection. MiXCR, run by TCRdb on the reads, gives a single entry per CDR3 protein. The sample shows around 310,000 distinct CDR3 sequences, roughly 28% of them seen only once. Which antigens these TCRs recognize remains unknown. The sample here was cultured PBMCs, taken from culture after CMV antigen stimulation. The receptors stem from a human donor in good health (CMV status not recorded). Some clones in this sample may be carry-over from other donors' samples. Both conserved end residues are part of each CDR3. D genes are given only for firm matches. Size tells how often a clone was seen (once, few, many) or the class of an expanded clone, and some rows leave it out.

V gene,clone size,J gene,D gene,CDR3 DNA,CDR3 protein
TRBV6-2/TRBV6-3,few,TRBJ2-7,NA,TGTGCCAGCAGTTTTAGCAGCCTTCGAGGCGAGCAGTACTTC,CASSFSSLRGEQYF
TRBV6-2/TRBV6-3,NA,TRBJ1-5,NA,TGTGCCAGCAGTACTCGACAGGGCAATCAGCCCCAGCATTTT,CASSTRQGNQPQHF
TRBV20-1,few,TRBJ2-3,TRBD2,TGCAGTGCTAGGTCTAGCGGTAGCGCAGATACGCAGTATTTT,CSARSSGSADTQYF
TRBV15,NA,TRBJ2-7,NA,TGTGCCACCAGCCCTGCAGGGGAGGGGCTCTACGAGCAGTACTTC,CATSPAGEGLYEQYF
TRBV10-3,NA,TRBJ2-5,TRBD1,TGTGCCATCAGTCTGACAGGGGACCAAGAGACCCAGTACTTC,CAISLTGDQETQYF
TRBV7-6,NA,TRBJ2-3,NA,TGTGCCAGCAGCTTAGCGGGAGGACTCCACGGAGCCACAGATACGCAGTATTTT,CASSLAGGLHGATDTQYF
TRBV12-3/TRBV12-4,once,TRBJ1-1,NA,TGTGCCAGCAGATCCGGGACCCACACTGAAGCTTTCTTT,CASRSGTHTEAFF
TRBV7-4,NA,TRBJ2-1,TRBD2,TGTGCCAGCAGCCCTCCCTTGCTAGCGGGAAATGAGCAGTTCTTC,CASSPPLLAGNEQFF
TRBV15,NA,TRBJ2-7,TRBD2,TGTGCCACCAGCAGAGCAACTAGCGGGGGCTACGAGCAGTACTTC,CATSRATSGGYEQYF
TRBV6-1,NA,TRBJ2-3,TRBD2,TGTGCCAGCAGGTCGAACGGGGGAGGGGCAGATACGCAGTATTTT,CASRSNGGGADTQYF
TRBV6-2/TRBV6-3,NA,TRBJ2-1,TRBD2,TGTGCCAGCAGTTTTTTAGCGGGGGGGGCTATCTATGAGCAGTTCTTC,CASSFLAGGAIYEQFF
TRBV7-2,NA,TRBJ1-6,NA,TGTGCCAGCAGCGCGGGGACGTATAATTCACCCCTCCACTTT,CASSAGTYNSPLHF
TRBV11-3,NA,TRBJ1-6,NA,TGTGCCAGCAGCCAACATAATAATTCACCCCTCCACTTT,CASSQHNNSPLHF
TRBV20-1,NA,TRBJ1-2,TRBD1,TGCAGTGCTAGACTACAGGGGGCCTATGGCTACACCTTC,CSARLQGAYGYTF
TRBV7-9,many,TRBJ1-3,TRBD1,TGTGCCAGCAGCTCCCCGGACAGGTCTGGAAACACCATATATTTT,CASSSPDRSGNTIYF
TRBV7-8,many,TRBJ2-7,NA,TGTGCCAGCAGCTTGGCTACCTGGCGGGGGCCCTACGAGCAGTACTTC,CASSLATWRGPYEQYF
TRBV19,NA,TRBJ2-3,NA,TGTGCCAGTAGTATTCATGAGGGTACGCAGTATTTT,CASSIHEGTQYF
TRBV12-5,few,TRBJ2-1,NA,TGTGCTAGTGGTTTGATGATGAGGTCACCAGGGCACAATGAGCAGTTCTTC,CASGLMMRSPGHNEQFF